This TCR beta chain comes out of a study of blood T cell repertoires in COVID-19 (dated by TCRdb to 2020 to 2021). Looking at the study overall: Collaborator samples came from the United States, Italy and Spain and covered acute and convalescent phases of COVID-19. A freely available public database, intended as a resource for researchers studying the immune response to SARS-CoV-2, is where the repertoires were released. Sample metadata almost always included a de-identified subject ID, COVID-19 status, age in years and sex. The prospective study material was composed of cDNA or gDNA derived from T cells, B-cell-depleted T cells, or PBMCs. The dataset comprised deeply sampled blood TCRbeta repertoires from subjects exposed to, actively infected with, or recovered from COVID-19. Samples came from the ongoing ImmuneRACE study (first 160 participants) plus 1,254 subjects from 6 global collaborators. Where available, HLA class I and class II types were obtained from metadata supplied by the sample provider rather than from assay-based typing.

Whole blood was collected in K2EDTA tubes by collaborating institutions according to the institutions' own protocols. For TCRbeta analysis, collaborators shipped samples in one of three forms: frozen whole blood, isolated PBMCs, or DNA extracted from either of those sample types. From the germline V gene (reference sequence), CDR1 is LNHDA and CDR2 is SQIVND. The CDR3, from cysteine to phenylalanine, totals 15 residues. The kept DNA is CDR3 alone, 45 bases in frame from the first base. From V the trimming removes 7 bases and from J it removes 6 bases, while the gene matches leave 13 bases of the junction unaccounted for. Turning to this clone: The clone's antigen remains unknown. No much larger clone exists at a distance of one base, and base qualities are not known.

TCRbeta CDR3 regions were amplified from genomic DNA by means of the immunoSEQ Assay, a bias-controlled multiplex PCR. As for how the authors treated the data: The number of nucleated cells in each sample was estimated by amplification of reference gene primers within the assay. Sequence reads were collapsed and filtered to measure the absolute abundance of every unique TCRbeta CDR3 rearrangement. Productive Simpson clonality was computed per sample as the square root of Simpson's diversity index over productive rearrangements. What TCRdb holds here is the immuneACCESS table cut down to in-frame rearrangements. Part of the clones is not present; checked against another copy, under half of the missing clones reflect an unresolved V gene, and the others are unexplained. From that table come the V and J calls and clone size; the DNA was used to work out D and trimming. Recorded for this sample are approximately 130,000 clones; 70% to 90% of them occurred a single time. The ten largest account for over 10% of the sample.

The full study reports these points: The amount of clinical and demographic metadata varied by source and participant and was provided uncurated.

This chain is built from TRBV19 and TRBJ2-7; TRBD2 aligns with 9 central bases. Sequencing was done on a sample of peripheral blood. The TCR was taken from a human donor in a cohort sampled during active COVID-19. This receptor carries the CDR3 CASTPRGLAVSEQYF. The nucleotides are TGTGCCAGTACCCCTAGGGGACTAGCAGTGAGCGAGCAGTACTTC.